The 10 T cell receptor beta chains in this list originate from one sample, sequenced in a study of spatial heterogeneity in lung cancer. One entry per CDR3 protein results from TCRdb running MiXCR on the 5' RACE reads. The data show roughly 16,000 distinct CDR3 sequences, with 5% to 8% seen just once and 6.5% to 7% held by the top ten. The antigens for these receptors are not known. Study-level points and caveats: Intratumoral expanded alpha and beta TCR counts were found to track tumor mutation counts.

The sample's time point: sample taken at primary tumor resection. Sequencing used lung tumor tissue, obtained at surgery. The source of these receptors is a male donor with early-stage non-small cell lung cancer.

This clonotype was counted many times. This beta chain is a stray sequence in a library constructed for alpha chains; its clone size is not meaningful. The rearrangement links TRBV20-1 to TRBJ1-5; D uncertain. V shed 0 bases and J shed 11 bases, with 11 bases lying between them. Germline CDR1 reads DFQATT; CDR2 reads SNEGSKA (reference sequence). This CDR3 is built from 12 residues. The CDR3, as DNA: TGCAGTGCTAGAGATGTCGGTAGTTCCCAGCATTTT. This translates into CSARDVGSSQHF.

The sample holds many counts of this clonotype. The library was designed around alpha chains, so this beta chain is a stray read whose abundance carries little weight. The chain recombines TRBV20-1 with TRBJ2-1; 14 nucleotides match TRBD2. Looked up from germline, CDR1 is DFQATT and CDR2 is SNEGSKA (reference sequence). The length of the CDR3 is 14 residues. V lost 5 bases, J lost 4 bases, and 1 base stayed unmatched. CDR3 region: CSAWTSGRYNEQFF. In DNA, the CDR3 is TGCAGTGCTTGGACTAGCGGGAGGTACAATGAGCAGTTCTTC.

This clonotype came up many times. The library was designed around alpha chains, so this beta chain is a stray read whose abundance carries little weight. V gene TRBV20-1 combines with J gene TRBJ2-3; 8 bases map to TRBD2. From germline, CDR1 is DFQATT and CDR2 SNEGSKA (reference sequence). V lost 4 bases to trimming and J lost 4 bases; unmatched junction nucleotides: 7. This CDR3 spans 14 amino acids. DNA for the CDR3: TGCAGTGCTAAGGCGGGAGGATCCCCAGATACGCAGTATTTT. Its translation is CSAKAGGSPDTQYF.

In this sample, this clonotype turned up many times. For a library built for alpha chains, this beta chain is a stray read; little rests on its size. The chain recombines TRBV20-1 with TRBJ1-6; weak D call: TRBD1 (6 bases). Germline V CDR1 and CDR2: DFQATT, SNEGSKA (reference sequence). Trimming pared 0 bases from V and 17 bases from J, leaving 11 bases between. This CDR3 region has 11 residues. CDR3 DNA sequence: TGCAGTGCTAGAGATTTGGACAGTTTCCACTTT. Translating gives CSARDLDSFHF.

This clonotype is judged medium-sized. The library was designed around alpha chains, so this beta chain is a stray read whose abundance carries little weight. J is TRBJ1-2 and V is TRBV29-1, with 10 bases aligning to TRBD1. CDR1 is SQVTM and CDR2 is ANQGSEA in the germline V gene. This CDR3 is 13 amino acids long. Germline trimming cut 6 bases from V and 6 bases from J; bases unmatched to any gene: 7. CDR3 region: CSVSAGTGDGYTF. The CDR3 nucleotides read TGCAGCGTCTCGGCCGGGACAGGGGATGGCTACACCTTC.

This clonotype came up many times. The library was designed around alpha chains, so this beta chain is a stray read whose abundance carries little weight. The chain couples TRBV27 to TRBJ1-6, with D possibly matching TRBD1 (5 bases). In germline, CDR1 is MNHEY, CDR2 SMNVEV (reference sequence). The V and J ends lost 7 bases and 13 bases respectively, with 14 bases between them. This CDR3 contains 12 residues. The CDR3: CASKSGLSPLHF. The CDR3 DNA reads TGTGCCAGCAAGTCAGGGTTAAGCCCCCTCCACTTT.

This clonotype was seen ten or more times. The library was built for alpha chains, so this beta chain is an off-target read and its size means little. The chain is built from TRBV7-2 and TRBJ1-5; D remains ambiguous. Germline assignment: CDR1 SGHTA and CDR2 FQGNSA. The CDR3 totals 14 residues. V was cut by 1 base and J by 0 bases, with 4 bases left in between. CDR3 sequence: CASSLGASNQPQHF. The CDR3, as DNA: TGTGCCAGCAGCTTAGGAGCTAGCAATCAGCCCCAGCATTTT.

In this sample, this clonotype turned up many times. A library prepared for alpha chains yielded this beta chain as an off-target read; its size is of little meaning. The rearrangement joins TRBV29-1 to TRBJ2-1; 10 bases match TRBD1. CDR1 and CDR2 (germline): SQVTM, ANQGSEA. Unmatched junction bases numbered 13, after V lost 7 bases and J lost 7 bases. This CDR3 is built from 15 residues. DNA for the CDR3: TGCAGCGCCTCGACAGGGGGCCGAGTAGCGAATGAGCAGTTCTTC. Translated: CSASTGGRVANEQFF.

This clonotype has a count of ten or more. A library made for alpha chains picked up this beta chain off target, so its size means little. V gene TRBV29-1 combines with J gene TRBJ2-2; the D gene is possibly TRBD1 (5 bases). This CDR3 is built from 14 residues. Germline lookup yields CDR1 SQVTM and CDR2 ANQGSEA. The ends were cut back, 3 bases at V and 6 bases at J, with 14 bases in the middle. As DNA, the CDR3 is TGCAGCGTTGACGGCCAGGGCGTCTCCGGGGAGCTGTTTTTT. Amino acid sequence: CSVDGQGVSGELFF.

This clonotype was picked up many times. This beta chain slipped into a library made for alpha chains as a stray read, so its size is not meaningful. This sequence joins TRBV20-1 and TRBJ1-4, with D possibly being TRBD1 (6 bases). The CDR3 has 12 amino acids. Trimming took off 3 bases at V and 8 bases at J, with 10 bases between the two ends. Germline CDR1 is DFQATT and CDR2 is SNEGSKA (reference sequence). CDR3 in amino acids: CSASDRTEKLFF. Written as DNA, the CDR3 is TGCAGTGCTAGCGACAGGACAGAAAAACTGTTTTTT.